This T cell receptor beta chain was found in a study of blood T cells in healthy people across ages. Study-wide results and caveats: As age increased, TCR beta diversity per million T cells fell in a roughly linear fashion.

The extraction recovered at least 6 micrograms of total RNA per sample. The germline V and J ends were trimmed by 4 bases and 2 bases, with 12 bases remaining between them. CDR3 length: 14 amino acids. In germline, CDR1 is SGHRS, CDR2 YFSETQ. Together with a sample-barcoded 5' primer, a J-beta primer mix was included in a second PCR lasting roughly 7 to 11 cycles. From the 5' RACE reads, TCRdb called clonotypes with MiXCR, one entry per CDR3 protein. The top ten clones hold 10% to 15% of a sample with some 880,000 distinct CDR3 sequences, 35% to 40% of them seen once. This clonotype was found many times. Its antigen is as yet unknown.

The sequence was collected from a man younger than 35 in good health. The sequenced material came from blood. The V gene is TRBV5-1, the J gene TRBJ2-5, with unresolved D. CDR3 in amino acids: CASSPEVGQETQYF. CDR3 DNA sequence: TGCGCCAGCAGCCCCGAGGTGGGGCAAGAGACCCAGTACTTC.